A selection of T cell receptor beta chains follows, all from one sample in a study of CD8 T cells in ankylosing spondylitis. TCRdb re-analysed the 5' RACE reads in MiXCR, keeping a single row per CDR3 protein. The table includes around 29,000 distinct CDR3 sequences, about 5.3% detected once. Sequenced input: blood, either unsorted or a sorted T cell fraction (not recorded which). The receptors were sampled from a female donor with ankylosing spondylitis or in good health (not recorded which). The CDR3 runs from the conserved cysteine through the conserved F or W. A D gene is named only where the DNA matches it firmly. Each size is how often the clone was seen (once, few, many) or a class if it is expanded.

D gene: TRBD2; clone size: many; V gene: TRBV9; J gene: TRBJ2-5; CDR3 DNA: TGTGCCAGCAGCGAGTCCGTTGGGGGGGGTCAAGAGACCCAGTACTTC; CDR3 protein: CASSESVGGGQETQYF
D gene: TRBD1; clone size: many; V gene: TRBV24-1; J gene: TRBJ2-4; CDR3 DNA: TGTGCTGACAGGGGATCCAAAAACATTCAGTACTTC; CDR3 protein: CADRGSKNIQYF
D gene: TRBD2; clone size: few; V gene: TRBV9; J gene: TRBJ2-5; CDR3 DNA: TGTGCCAGCAGCGCGGGACTAGCGGGGGGGCGGGAGACCCAGTACTTC; CDR3 protein: CASSAGLAGGRETQYF
D gene: TRBD2; clone size: many; V gene: TRBV9; J gene: TRBJ2-1; CDR3 DNA: TGTGCCAGCAGCTACCGGACTAGCGGGGGGGCAGTTGAGCAGTTCTTC; CDR3 protein: CASSYRTSGGAVEQFF
D gene: TRBD2; clone size: few; V gene: TRBV9; J gene: TRBJ2-5; CDR3 DNA: TGTGCCAGCAGCGCCTTCGCGGGGGAAGAGACCCAGTACTTC; CDR3 protein: CASSAFAGEETQYF
D gene: -; clone size: many; V gene: TRBV9; J gene: TRBJ2-3; CDR3 DNA: TGTGCCAGCAGCAACATAGGGGCAGATACGCAGTATTTT; CDR3 protein: CASSNIGADTQYF
D gene: -; clone size: many; V gene: TRBV9; J gene: TRBJ2-2; CDR3 DNA: TGTGCCAGCAGCGTAGCCCCTCAGGCGGACACCGGGGAGCTGTTTTTT; CDR3 protein: CASSVAPQADTGELFF
D gene: TRBD2; clone size: few; V gene: TRBV9; J gene: TRBJ2-7; CDR3 DNA: TGTGCCAGCAGCGTCTCAGCCGGGAGGCACGAGCAGTACTTC; CDR3 protein: CASSVSAGRHEQYF
D gene: -; clone size: many; V gene: TRBV9; J gene: TRBJ2-2; CDR3 DNA: TGTGCCAGCACCCCCTCCGCCAGGGGTAGAACCGGGGAGCTGTTTTTT; CDR3 protein: CASTPSARGRTGELFF
D gene: -; clone size: few; V gene: TRBV9; J gene: TRBJ2-1; CDR3 DNA: TGTGCCAGCAGCGTAGCCCCCTATGACGATGAGCAGTTCTTC; CDR3 protein: CASSVAPYDDEQFF
D gene: -; clone size: many; V gene: TRBV9; J gene: TRBJ2-2; CDR3 DNA: TGTGCCAGCAGCGTAGTAAGAGGGGAGCTGTTTTTT; CDR3 protein: CASSVVRGELFF
D gene: TRBD2; clone size: many; V gene: TRBV9; J gene: TRBJ2-1; CDR3 DNA: TGTGCCAGCAGCCTACGGACTAGCGGGAGCTCCTACAATGAGCAGTTCTTC; CDR3 protein: CASSLRTSGSSYNEQFF
D gene: -; clone size: medium-sized; V gene: TRBV9; J gene: TRBJ1-1; CDR3 DNA: TGTGCCAGCAGCGTAGGCTGGAACACTGAAGCTTTCTTT; CDR3 protein: CASSVGWNTEAFF